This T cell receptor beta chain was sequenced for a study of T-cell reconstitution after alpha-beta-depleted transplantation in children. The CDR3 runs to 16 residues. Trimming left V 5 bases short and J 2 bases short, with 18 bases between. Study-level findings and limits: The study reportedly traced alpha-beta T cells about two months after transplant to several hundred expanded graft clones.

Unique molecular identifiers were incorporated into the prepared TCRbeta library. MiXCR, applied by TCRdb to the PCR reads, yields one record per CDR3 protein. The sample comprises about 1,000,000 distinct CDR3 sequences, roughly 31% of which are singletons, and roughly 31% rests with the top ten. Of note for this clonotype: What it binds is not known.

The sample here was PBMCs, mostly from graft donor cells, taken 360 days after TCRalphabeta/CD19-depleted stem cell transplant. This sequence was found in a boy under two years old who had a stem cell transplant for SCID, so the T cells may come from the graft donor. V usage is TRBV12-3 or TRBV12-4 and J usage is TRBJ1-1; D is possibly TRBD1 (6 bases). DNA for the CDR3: TGTGCCAGCAGTCGCCCAAGAGGACAGCGAAACACTGAAGCTTTCTTT. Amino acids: CASSRPRGQRNTEAFF.